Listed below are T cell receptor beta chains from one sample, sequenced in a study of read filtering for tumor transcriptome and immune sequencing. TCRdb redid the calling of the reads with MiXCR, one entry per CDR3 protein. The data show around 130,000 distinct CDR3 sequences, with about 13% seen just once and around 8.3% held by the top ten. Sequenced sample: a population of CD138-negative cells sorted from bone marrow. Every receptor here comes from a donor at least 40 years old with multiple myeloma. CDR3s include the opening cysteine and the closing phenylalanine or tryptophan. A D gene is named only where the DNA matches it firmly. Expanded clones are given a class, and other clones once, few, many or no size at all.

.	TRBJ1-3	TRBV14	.	TGTGCCAGCAGCCAACTCCCCCAGTTGGGACCCTACTCTGGAAACACCATATATTTT	CASSQLPQLGPYSGNTIYF
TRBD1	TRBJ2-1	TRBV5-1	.	TGCGCCAGCCGCAGGGGGAGCAATGAGCCGTTCTTC	CASRRGSNEPFF
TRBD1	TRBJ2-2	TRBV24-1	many	TGTGCCACCAGTCTAGGGACAGTAGACACCGGGGAGCTGTTTTTT	CATSLGTVDTGELFF
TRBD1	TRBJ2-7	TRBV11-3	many	TGTGCCAGTTCAGGGGGCGATTTCTATCACGAGCAGTACTTC	CASSGGDFYHEQYF
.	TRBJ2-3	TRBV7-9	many	TGTGCCAGCAGCTTCTTTACAGATACGCAGTATTTT	CASSFFTDTQYF
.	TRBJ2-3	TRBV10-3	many	TGTGCCATCAGAAGCACAGATACGCAGTATTTT	CAIRSTDTQYF
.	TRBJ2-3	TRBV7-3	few	TGTGCCAGCAGCCCCCCACGTGGCAGGGAAAGCACAGATACGCAGTATTTT	CASSPPRGRESTDTQYF
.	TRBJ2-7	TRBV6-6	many	TGTGCCAGCACTCTTAGCGGAGGCGAGCAGTACTTC	CASTLSGGEQYF
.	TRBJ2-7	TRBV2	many	TGTGCCAGCATCAACCTCCTAAGTAGCTACGAGCAGTACTTC	CASINLLSSYEQYF
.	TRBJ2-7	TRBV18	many	TGTGCCAGCTCACCACCGGGGCGGGTGGGTGAGCAGTACTTC	CASSPPGRVGEQYF
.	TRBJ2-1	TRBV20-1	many	TGCAGTGCTCTCGACTACGCTCGGAGCAATGAGCAGTTCTTC	CSALDYARSNEQFF
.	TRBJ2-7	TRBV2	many	TGTGCCAGCAGTGATGCAGGGATCTCCTACGAGCAGTACTTC	CASSDAGISYEQYF
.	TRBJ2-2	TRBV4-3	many	TGCGCCAGCAGCCAAGATTGGCGGGGAGTCGGGAACACCGGGGAGCTGTTTTTT	CASSQDWRGVGNTGELFF
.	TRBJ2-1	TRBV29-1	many	TGCAGCGTTGAGGGGACCCCTGGCAATGAGCAGTTCTTC	CSVEGTPGNEQFF
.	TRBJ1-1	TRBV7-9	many	TGTGCCAGCAGACGAATAACAGGGCCTGAAGCTTTCTTT	CASRRITGPEAFF
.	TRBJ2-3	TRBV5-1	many	TGCGCCAGCAGCTTGGTAGGGCCCCTCACAGATACGCAGTATTTT	CASSLVGPLTDTQYF
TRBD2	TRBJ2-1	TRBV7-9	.	TGTGCCAGCAGCCCTCCACTAGCGGGGATCTACAATGAGCAGTCCTTC	CASSPPLAGIYNEQSF
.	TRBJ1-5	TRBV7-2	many	TGTGCCAGCAGCTTAGGGGACCTGATTAGGAGGCCCCAGCATTTT	CASSLGDLIRRPQHF
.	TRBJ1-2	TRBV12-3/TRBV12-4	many	TGTGCCAGCAGTTTACAAGCAGGGAAGGATGGCTACACCTTC	CASSLQAGKDGYTF
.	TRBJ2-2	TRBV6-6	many	TGTGCCAGCAGTTACCGACAGGCTCAGGTGGCGGAGCTGTTTTTT	CASSYRQAQVAELFF
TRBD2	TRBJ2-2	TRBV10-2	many	TGCGCCACTCTAGGAAGAAGCGGGAGTGTTTTTGGGGAGCTGTTTTTT	CATLGRSGSVFGELFF
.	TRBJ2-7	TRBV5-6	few	TGTGCCAGCAGCTTGTATCGGACAGCCGGTGCGTACGAGCAGTACTTC	CASSLYRTAGAYEQYF
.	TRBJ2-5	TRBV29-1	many	TGCAGCGTTGAATCCTCCGGGACACGGCTTGGGACCCAGTACTTC	CSVESSGTRLGTQYF
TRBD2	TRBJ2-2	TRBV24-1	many	TGTGCCACCTTGGGACTAGCTGGGGAGCTGTTTTTT	CATLGLAGELFF
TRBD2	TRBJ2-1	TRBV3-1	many	TGTGCCAGCAGCCTACTAGCGGGAGGAGGGGATGAGCAGTTCTTC	CASSLLAGGGDEQFF
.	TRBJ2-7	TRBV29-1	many	TGCAGCGTTGCCCAGGCCCCAGGGGACCAGTACTTC	CSVAQAPGDQYF
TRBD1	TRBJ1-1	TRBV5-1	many	TGCGCCAGCAGCTTGGGGACAGGGACCACTGAAGCTTTCTTT	CASSLGTGTTEAFF
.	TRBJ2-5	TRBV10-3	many	TGTGCCATCAGTGAGTCACTCGCCCCCCCCCAAGAGACCCAGTACTTC	CAISESLAPPQETQYF
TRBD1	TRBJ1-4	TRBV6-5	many	TGTGCCAGCAGTTACCGGACAGGGGGGCCTGCAACTAATGAAAAACTGTTTTTT	CASSYRTGGPATNEKLFF
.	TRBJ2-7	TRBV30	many	TGTGCCTGGACAGGAACAGGCTACGAGCAGTACTTC	CAWTGTGYEQYF
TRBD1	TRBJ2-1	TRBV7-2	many	TGTGCCAGCAGCTCCCGGGACAGCCGAAATGAGCAGTTCTTC	CASSSRDSRNEQFF
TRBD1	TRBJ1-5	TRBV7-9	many	TGTGCCAGCAGCGATACGACAGGGATTGGACGAAATCAGCCCCAGCATTTT	CASSDTTGIGRNQPQHF
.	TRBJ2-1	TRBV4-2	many	TGTGCCAGCAGCCGTTCTGACGTCTACATCTACAATGAGCAGTTCTTC	CASSRSDVYIYNEQFF
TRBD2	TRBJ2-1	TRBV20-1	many	TGCAGTGTCGTCCGACTAGCGGGAGGAAGGAATGAGCAGTTCTTC	CSVVRLAGGRNEQFF
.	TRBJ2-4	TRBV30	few	TGTGCCTGGAGTGTACACGACGGGGTGTGGGACATTCAGTACTTC	CAWSVHDGVWDIQYF
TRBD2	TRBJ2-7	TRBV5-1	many	TGCGCCAGCAGTTTCGCTAGCGGGAGGGCCTACGAGCAGTACTTC	CASSFASGRAYEQYF
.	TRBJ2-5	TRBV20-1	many	TGCAGTGCTCGCCCACAAGGAGAGACCCAGTACTTC	CSARPQGETQYF
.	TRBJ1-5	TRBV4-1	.	TGCGCCAGCAGCCAAGAAAAGTACGGCGCGGAACCGCCCCAGCATTTT	CASSQEKYGAEPPQHF
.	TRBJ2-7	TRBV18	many	TGTGCCAGCTCACCTCGGACCGAGCGGTACTTC	CASSPRTERYF
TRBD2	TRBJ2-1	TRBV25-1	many	TGTGCCAGCAGCAAACCGGGACTAGCTTTCCATGAGCAGTTCTTC	CASSKPGLAFHEQFF
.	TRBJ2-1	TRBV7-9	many	TGTGCCAGCACCTCTGGTAACAATGAGCAGTTCTTC	CASTSGNNEQFF
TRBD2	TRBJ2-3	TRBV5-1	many	TGCGCCAGCAGCCGTTCGGGACTAGCGGGAGATACGCAGTATTTT	CASSRSGLAGDTQYF
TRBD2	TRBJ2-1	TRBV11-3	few	TGTGCCAGCAGCTCCCGCCCCCAAGCGGGAGGCGGGTTGGAGCAGTTCTTC	CASSSRPQAGGGLEQFF
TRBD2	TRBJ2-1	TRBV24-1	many	TGTGCCACCAGTGATCGGACTAGCGGAGACAATGAGCAGTTCTTC	CATSDRTSGDNEQFF
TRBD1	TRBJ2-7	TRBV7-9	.	TGTGCCAGCAGCCTGACAGGGGGGGGCTCCTACGAGCAGTACTTC	CASSLTGGGSYEQYF